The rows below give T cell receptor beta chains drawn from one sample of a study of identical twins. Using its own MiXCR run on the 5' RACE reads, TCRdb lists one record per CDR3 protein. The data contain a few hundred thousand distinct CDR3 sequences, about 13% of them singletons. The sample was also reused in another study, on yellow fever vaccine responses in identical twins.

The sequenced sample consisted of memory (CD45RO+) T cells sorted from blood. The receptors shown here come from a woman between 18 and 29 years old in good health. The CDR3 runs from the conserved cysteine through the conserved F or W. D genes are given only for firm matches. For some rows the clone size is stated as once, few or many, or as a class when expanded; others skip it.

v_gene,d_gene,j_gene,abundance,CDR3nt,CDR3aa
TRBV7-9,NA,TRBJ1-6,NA,TGTGCCAGCAGCGTTAGGGGGAAGGATTCACCCCTCCACTTT,CASSVRGKDSPLHF
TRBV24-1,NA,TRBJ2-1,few,TGTGCCACCAGTGATGGGGGGAGCTCCTACAATGAGCAGTTCTTC,CATSDGGSSYNEQFF
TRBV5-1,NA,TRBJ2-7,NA,TGCGCCAGCAGCTTAGGGACGGTGTACTACGAGCAGTACTTC,CASSLGTVYYEQYF
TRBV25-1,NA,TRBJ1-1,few,TGTGCCAGCAGTGAAGAAGGGATTGGGTTAGGGACGTTCGGCACTGAAGCTTTCTTT,CASSEEGIGLGTFGTEAFF
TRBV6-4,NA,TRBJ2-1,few,TGTGCCAGCACAGGGGAAGTGGCCTTC,CASTGEVAF
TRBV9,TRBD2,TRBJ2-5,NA,TGTGCCAGCAGCGTCCAAGCGGGGGGGCCGGGAGAGACCCAGTACTTC,CASSVQAGGPGETQYF
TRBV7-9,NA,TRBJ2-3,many,TGTGCCAGCAGCTTTTCCTTCGGCGGGAGCACAGATACGCAGTATTTT,CASSFSFGGSTDTQYF
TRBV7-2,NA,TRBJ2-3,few,TGTGCCAGCAGCTTAGCCTACAGCACAGATACGCAGTATTTT,CASSLAYSTDTQYF
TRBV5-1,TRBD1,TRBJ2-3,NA,TGCGCCAGCAGCGCCCAGGGGGCGGGGGATACGCAGTATTTT,CASSAQGAGDTQYF
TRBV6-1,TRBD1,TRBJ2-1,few,TGTGCCAGCAGTGGGTCGGGACAGGGAAAAAATGAGCAGTTCTTC,CASSGSGQGKNEQFF
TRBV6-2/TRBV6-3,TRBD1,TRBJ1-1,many,TGTGCCAGCAGTTACCTCACCTCAACAGGGGGCACTGAAGCTTTCTTT,CASSYLTSTGGTEAFF
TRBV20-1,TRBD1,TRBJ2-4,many,TGCAGTGCGCAGAGACTAGGGACAGGGGAAACCAAAAACATTCAGTACTTC,CSAQRLGTGETKNIQYF
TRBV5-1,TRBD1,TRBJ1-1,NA,TGCGCCAGCAGCCCTAAGACAGGGGGGAACACTGAAGCTTTCTTT,CASSPKTGGNTEAFF
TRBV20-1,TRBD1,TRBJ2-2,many,TGCAGTGCTAGGTCCTCAGACAGGGGGCATACCGGGGAGCTGTTTTTT,CSARSSDRGHTGELFF
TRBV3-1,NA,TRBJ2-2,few,TGTGCCAGCAGCCAAGAAGGGGGGAGGGCCGGGGAGCTGTTTTTT,CASSQEGGRAGELFF
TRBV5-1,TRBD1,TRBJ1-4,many,TGCGCCAGCAGCGGCGGGACAGGTTCTAATGAAAAACTGTTTTTT,CASSGGTGSNEKLFF
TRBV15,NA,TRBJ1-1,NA,TGTGCCACCAGCAGAGATTTTCGAGGCTCCAACACTGAAGCTTTCTTT,CATSRDFRGSNTEAFF
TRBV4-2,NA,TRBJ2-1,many,TGTGCCAGCAGCCACGAGGATGAGCAGTTCTTC,CASSHEDEQFF
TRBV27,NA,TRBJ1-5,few,TGTGCCAGCAGCCTGAAGGGCAGGGGCAATAGCAATCAGCCCCAGCATTTT,CASSLKGRGNSNQPQHF
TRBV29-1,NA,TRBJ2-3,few,TGCAGCGCGAGCGGGACAATAAGCACAGATACGCAGTATTTT,CSASGTISTDTQYF
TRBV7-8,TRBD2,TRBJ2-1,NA,TGTGCCAGCAGCTTAGTTGAAGCGGGAGCGGACAATGAGCAGTTCTTC,CASSLVEAGADNEQFF
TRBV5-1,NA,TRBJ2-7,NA,TGCGCCAGCAGCCATACGGACAGCTCCTACGAGCAGTACTTC,CASSHTDSSYEQYF
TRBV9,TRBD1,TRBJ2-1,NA,TGTGCCAGCAGCAGCTCCGGGACAGCCTTTTACAATGAGCAGTTCTTC,CASSSSGTAFYNEQFF
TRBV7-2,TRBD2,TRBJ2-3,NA,TGTGCCAGCAGACCGGGACTAGCGGGAGAGGGGCGCGGTACGCAGTATTTT,CASRPGLAGEGRGTQYF